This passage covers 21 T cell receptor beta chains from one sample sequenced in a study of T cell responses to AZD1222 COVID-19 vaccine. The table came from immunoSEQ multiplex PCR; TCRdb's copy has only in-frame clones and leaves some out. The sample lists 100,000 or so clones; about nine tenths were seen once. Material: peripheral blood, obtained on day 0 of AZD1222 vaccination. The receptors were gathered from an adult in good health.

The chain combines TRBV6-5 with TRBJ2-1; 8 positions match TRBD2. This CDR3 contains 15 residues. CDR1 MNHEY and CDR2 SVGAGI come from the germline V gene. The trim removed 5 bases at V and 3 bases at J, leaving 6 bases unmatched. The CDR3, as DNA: TGTGCCAGCAGTCCTGGACTAGCAGACTACAATGAGCAGTTCTTC. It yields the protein CASSPGLADYNEQFF.

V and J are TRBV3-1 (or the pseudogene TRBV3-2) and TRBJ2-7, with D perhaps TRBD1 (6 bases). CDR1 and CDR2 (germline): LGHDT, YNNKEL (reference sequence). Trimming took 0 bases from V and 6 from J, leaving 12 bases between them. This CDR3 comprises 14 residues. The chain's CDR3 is CASSQDLQGGEQYF. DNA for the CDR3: TGTGCCAGCAGCCAAGATTTACAGGGTGGCGAGCAGTACTTC.

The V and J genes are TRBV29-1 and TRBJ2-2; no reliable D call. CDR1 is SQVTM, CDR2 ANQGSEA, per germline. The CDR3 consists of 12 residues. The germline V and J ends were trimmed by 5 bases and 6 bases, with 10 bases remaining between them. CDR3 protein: CSVQRLAGELFF. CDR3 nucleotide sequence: TGCAGCGTTCAGAGACTCGCCGGGGAGCTGTTTTTT.

CDR3 DNA: TGTGCCAGCACTTCAGACAGAAGTAATGGCTACACCTTC. Translation: CASTSDRSNGYTF. This chain joins TRBV28 and TRBJ1-2; possibly TRBD1 for D (5 bases). This CDR3 region has 13 residues. Trimming left V 7 bases short and J 6 bases short, with 15 bases between. Germline V gene data show CDR1 as MDHEN and CDR2 as SYDVKM.

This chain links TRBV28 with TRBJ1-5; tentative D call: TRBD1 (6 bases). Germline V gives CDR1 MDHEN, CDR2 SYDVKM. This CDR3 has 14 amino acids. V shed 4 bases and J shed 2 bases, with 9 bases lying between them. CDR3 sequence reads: CASSWGHGNQPQHF. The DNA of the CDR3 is TGTGCCAGCAGTTGGGGGCATGGCAATCAGCCCCAGCATTTT.

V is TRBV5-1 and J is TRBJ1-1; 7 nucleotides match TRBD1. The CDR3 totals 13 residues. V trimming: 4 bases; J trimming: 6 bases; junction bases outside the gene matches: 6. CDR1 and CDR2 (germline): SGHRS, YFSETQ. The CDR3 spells CASSLHRGPEAFF. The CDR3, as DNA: TGCGCCAGCAGCCTTCACAGGGGCCCTGAAGCTTTCTTT.

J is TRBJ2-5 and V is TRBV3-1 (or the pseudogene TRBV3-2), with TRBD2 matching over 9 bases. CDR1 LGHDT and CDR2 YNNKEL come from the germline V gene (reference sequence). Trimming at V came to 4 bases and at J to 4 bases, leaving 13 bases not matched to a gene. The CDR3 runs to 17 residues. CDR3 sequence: CASSRRLAVPGGETQYF. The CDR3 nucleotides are TGTGCCAGCAGCCGTCGACTAGCGGTCCCCGGAGGAGAGACCCAGTACTTC.

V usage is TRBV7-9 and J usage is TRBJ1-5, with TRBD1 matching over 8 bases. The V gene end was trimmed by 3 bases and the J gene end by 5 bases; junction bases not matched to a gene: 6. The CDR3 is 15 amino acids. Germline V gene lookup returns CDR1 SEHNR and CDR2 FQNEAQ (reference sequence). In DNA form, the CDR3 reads TGTGCCAGCAGCTTCGAGGGACAGGCCGATCAGCCCCAGCATTTT. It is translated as CASSFEGQADQPQHF.

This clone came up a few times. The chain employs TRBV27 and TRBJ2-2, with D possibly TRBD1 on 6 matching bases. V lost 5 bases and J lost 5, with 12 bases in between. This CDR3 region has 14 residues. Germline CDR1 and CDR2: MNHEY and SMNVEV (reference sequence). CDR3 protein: CASSTVQGTGELFF. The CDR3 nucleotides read TGTGCCAGCAGTACCGTGCAGGGGACCGGGGAGCTGTTTTTT.

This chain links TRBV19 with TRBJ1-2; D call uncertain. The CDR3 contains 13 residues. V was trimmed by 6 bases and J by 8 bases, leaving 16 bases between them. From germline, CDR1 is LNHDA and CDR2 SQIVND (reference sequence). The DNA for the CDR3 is TGTGCCAGTAGCAGGAGTTCCCTGGGGGGCTACACCTTC. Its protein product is CASSRSSLGGYTF.

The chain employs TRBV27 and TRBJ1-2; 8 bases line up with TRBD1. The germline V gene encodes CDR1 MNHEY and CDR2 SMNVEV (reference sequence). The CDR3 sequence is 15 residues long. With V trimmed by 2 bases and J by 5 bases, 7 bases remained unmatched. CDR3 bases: TGTGCCAGCAGTTTAGGGGTGACAGGGGAGTATGGCTACACCTTC. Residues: CASSLGVTGEYGYTF.

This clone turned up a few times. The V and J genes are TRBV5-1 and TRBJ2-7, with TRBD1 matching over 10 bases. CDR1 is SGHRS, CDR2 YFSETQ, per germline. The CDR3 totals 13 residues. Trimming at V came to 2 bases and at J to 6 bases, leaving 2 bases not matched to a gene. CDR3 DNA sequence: TGCGCCAGCAGCTTAGGACAGGGGGGCGAGCAGTACTTC. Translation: CASSLGQGGEQYF.

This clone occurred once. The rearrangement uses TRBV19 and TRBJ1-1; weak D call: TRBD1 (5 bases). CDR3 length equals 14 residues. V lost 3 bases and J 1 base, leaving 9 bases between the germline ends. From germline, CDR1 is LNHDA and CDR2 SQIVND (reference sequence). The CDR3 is CASSMLGGNTEAFF. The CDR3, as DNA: TGTGCCAGTAGTATGCTCGGGGGGAACACTGAAGCTTTCTTT.

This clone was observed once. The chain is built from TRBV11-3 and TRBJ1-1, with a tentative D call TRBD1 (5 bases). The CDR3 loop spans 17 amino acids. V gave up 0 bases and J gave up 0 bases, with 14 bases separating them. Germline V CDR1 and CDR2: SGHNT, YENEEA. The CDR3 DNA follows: TGTGCCAGCAGCTTAGACCCGCCAGGGCTGCTGAACACTGAAGCTTTCTTT. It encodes CASSLDPPGLLNTEAFF.

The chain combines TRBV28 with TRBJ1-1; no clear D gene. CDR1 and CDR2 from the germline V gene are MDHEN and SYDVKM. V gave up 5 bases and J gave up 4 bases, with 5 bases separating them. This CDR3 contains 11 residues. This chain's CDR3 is CASSGSTEAFF. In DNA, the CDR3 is TGTGCCAGCAGTGGGTCCACTGAAGCTTTCTTT.

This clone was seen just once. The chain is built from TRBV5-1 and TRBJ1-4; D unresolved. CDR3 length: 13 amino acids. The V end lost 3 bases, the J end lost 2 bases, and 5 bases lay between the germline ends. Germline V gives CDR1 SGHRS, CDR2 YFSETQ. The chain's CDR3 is CASSSRTNEKLFF. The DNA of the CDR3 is TGCGCCAGCAGCTCACGGACTAATGAAAAACTGTTTTTT.

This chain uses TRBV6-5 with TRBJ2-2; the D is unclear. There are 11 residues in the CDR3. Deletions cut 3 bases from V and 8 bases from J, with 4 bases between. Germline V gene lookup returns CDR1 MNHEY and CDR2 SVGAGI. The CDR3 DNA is TGTGCCAGCAGTTATCGGGGGGAGCTGTTTTTT. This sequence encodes CASSYRGELFF.

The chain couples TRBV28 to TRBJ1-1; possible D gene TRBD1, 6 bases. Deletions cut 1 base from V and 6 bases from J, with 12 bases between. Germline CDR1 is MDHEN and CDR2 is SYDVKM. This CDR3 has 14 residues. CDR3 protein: CASSLSGVDAEAFF. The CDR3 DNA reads TGTGCCAGCAGTTTATCAGGGGTGGACGCTGAAGCTTTCTTT. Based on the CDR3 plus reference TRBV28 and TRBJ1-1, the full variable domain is DVKVTQSSRYLVKRTGEKVFLECVQDMDHENMFWYRQDPGLGLRLIYFSYDVKMKEKGDIPEGYSVSREKKERFSLILESASTNQTSMYLCASSLSGVDAEAFFGQGTRLTVV.

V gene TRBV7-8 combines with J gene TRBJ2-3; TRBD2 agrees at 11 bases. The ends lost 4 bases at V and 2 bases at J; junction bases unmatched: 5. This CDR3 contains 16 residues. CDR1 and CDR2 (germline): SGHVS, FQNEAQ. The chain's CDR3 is CASSSLAGGYTDTQYF. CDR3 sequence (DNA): TGTGCCAGCAGCTCCCTAGCGGGGGGATACACAGATACGCAGTATTTT.

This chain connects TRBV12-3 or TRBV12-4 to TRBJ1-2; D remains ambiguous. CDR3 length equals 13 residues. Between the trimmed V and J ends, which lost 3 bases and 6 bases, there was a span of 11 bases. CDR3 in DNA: TGTGCCAGCAGTTTTTCCGGTAGTGATGGCTACACCTTC. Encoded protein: CASSFSGSDGYTF.

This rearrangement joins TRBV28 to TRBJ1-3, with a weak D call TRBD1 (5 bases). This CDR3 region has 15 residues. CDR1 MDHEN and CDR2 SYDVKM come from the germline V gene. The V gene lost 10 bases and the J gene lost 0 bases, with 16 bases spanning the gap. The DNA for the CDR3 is TGTGCCACCGACCCCCAGGGAGGCTCTGGAAACACCATATATTTT. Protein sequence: CATDPQGGSGNTIYF.